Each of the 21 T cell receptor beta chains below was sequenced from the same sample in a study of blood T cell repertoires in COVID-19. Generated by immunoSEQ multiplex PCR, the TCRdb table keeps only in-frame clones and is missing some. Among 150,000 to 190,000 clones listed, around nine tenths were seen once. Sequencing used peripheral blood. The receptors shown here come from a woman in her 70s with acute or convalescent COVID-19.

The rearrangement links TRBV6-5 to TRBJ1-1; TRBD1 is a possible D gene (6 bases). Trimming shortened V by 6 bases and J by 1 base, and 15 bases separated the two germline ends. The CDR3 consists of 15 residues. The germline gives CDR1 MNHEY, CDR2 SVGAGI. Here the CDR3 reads CASSTRGHTNTEAFF. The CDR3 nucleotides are TGTGCCAGCAGCACTAGGGGACACACGAACACTGAAGCTTTCTTT.

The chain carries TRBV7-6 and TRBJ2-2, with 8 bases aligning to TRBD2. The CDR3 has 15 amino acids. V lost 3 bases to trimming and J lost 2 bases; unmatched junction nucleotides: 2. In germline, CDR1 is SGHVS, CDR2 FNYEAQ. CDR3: CASSLAGGNTGELFF. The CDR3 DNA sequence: TGTGCCAGCAGCTTGGCGGGGGGTAACACCGGGGAGCTGTTTTTT.

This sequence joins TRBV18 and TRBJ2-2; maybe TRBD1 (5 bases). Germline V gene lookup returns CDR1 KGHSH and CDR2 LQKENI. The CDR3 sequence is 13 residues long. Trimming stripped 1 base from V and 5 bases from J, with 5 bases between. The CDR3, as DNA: TGTGCCAGCTCACCACAGGGGACCGGGGAGCTGTTTTTT. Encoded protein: CASSPQGTGELFF.

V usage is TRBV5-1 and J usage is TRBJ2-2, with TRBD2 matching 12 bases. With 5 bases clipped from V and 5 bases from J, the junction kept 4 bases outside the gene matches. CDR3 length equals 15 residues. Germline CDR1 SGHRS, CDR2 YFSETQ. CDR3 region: CASSLLAGGTGELFF. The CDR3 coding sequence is TGCGCCAGCAGTTTACTAGCGGGGGGAACCGGGGAGCTGTTTTTT.

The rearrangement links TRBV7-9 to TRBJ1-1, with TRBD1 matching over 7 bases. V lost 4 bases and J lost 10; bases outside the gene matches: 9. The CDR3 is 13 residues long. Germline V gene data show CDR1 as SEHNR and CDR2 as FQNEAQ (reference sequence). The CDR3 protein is CASSSGGDSSAFF. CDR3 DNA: TGTGCCAGCAGCTCCGGCGGGGACAGTTCAGCTTTCTTT. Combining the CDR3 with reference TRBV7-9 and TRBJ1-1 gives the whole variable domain DTGVSQNPRHKITKRGQNVTFRCDPISEHNRLYWYRQTLGQGPEFLTYFQNEAQLEKSRLLSDRFSAERPKGSFSTLEIQRTEQGDSAMYLCASSSGGDSSAFFGQGTRLTVV.

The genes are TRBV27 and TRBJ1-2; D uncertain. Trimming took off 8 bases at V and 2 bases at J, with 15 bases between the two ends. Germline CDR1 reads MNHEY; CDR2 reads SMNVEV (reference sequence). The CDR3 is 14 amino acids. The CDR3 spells CASAPPGGNYGYTF. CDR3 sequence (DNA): TGTGCCAGCGCCCCGCCCGGCGGCAACTATGGCTACACCTTC.

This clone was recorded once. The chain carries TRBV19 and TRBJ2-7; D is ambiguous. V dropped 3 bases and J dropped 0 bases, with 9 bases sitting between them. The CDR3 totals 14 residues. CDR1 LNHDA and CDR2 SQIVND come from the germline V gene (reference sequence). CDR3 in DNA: TGTGCCAGTAGTATGACTGGAAGCTCCTACGAGCAGTACTTC. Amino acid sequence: CASSMTGSSYEQYF.

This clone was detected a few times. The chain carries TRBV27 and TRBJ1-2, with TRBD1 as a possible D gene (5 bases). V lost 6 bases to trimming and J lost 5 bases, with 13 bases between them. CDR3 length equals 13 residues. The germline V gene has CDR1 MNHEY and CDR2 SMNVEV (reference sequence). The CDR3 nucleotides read TGTGCCAGCAGCCGGACCGGGGGATATGGCTACACCTTC. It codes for CASSRTGGYGYTF.

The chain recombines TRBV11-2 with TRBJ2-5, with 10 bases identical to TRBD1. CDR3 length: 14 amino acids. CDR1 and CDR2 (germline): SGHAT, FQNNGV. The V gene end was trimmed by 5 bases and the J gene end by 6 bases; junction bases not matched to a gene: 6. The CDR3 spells CASSPDRGIKTQYF. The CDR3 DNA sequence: TGTGCCAGCAGCCCGGACAGGGGGATAAAGACCCAGTACTTC. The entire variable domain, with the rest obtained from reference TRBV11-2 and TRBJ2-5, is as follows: EAGVAQSPRYKIIEKRQSVAFWCNPISGHATLYWYQQILGQGPKLLIQFQNNGVVDDSQLPKDRFSAERLKGVDSTLKIQPAKLEDSAVYLCASSPDRGIKTQYFGPGTRLLVL.

The CDR3 DNA reads TGTGCCAGCAGCTTGTACAGGGTGGACTACAATGAGCAGTTCTTC. As protein: CASSLYRVDYNEQFF. The chain employs TRBV5-4 and TRBJ2-1; maybe TRBD1 (6 bases). The CDR3 extends over 15 amino acids. The germline V and J ends were trimmed by 1 base and 3 bases, with 11 bases remaining between them. The germline V gene has CDR1 SGHNT and CDR2 YYREEE (reference sequence).

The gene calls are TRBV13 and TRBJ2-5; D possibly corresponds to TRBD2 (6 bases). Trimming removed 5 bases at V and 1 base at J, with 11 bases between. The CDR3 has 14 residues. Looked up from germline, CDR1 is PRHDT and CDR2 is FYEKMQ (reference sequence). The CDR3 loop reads CASSHGDFQETQYF. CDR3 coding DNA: TGTGCCAGCAGCCACGGGGACTTCCAAGAGACCCAGTACTTC.

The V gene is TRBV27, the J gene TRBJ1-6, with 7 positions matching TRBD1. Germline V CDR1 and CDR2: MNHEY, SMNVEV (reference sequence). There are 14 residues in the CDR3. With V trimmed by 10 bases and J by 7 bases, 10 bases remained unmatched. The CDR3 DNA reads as TGTGCCACTTCCGGGGACAGATCGAATTCACCCCTCCACTTT. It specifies CATSGDRSNSPLHF.

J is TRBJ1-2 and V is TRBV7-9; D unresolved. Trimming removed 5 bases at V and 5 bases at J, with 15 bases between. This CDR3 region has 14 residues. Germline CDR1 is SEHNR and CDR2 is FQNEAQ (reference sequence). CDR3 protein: CASSRGVLLYGYTF. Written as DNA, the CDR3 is TGTGCCAGCAGCCGGGGAGTTCTTCTTTATGGCTACACCTTC.

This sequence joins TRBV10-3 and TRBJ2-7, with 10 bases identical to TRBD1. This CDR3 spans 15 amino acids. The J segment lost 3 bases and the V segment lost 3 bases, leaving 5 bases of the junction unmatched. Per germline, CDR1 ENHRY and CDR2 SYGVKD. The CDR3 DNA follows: TGTGCCATCAGTGATCAAAGGACAGGGGGCTACGAGCAGTACTTC. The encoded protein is CAISDQRTGGYEQYF.

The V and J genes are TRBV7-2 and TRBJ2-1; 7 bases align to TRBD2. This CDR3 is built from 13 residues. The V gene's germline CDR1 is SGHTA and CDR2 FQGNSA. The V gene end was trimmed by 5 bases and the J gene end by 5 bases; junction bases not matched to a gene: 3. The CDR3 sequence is CASSVRGDNEQFF. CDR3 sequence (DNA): TGTGCCAGCAGCGTTCGGGGGGACAATGAGCAGTTCTTC.

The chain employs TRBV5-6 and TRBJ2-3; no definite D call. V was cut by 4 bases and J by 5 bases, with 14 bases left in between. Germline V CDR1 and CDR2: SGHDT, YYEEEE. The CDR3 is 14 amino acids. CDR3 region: CASSHRHLEDTQYF. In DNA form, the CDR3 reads TGTGCCAGCAGCCATAGACATTTAGAAGATACGCAGTATTTT.

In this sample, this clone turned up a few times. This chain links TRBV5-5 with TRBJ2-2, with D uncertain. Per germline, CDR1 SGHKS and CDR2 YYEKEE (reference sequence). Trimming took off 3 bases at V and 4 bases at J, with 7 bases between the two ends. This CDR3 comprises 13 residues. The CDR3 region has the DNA TGTGCCAGCAGCTCCACTCGCACCGGGGAGCTGTTTTTT. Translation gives CASSSTRTGELFF.

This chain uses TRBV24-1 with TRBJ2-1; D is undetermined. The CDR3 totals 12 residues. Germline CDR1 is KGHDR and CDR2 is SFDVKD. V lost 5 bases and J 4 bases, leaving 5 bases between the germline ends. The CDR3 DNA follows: TGTGCCACCAGTGGGCAGTACAATGAGCAGTTCTTC. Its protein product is CATSGQYNEQFF.

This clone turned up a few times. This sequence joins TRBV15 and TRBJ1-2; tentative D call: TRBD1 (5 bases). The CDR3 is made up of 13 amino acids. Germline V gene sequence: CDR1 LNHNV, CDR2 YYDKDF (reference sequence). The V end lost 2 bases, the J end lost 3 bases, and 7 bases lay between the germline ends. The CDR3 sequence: CATSRIQDYGYTF. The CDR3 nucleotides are TGTGCCACCAGCAGAATACAGGACTATGGCTACACCTTC.

In DNA form, the CDR3 reads TGTGCCATGGCCGAAATAGCGGGGGGAGGAACCGGGGAGCTGTTTTTT. Its translation: CAMAEIAGGGTGELFF. V usage is TRBV10-3 and J usage is TRBJ2-2; TRBD2 matches at 10 bases. The germline V gene encodes CDR1 ENHRY and CDR2 SYGVKD. After removal of 9 bases from V and 5 bases from J, the junction contained 12 bases not matched to a gene. The CDR3 is 16 amino acids.

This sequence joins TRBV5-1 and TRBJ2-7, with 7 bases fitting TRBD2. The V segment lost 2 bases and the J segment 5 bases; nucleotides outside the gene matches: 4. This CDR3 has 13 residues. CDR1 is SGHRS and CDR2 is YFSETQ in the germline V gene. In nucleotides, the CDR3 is TGCGCCAGCAGCTTCGGACTAGGAGACGAGCAGTACGTC. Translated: CASSFGLGDEQYV.